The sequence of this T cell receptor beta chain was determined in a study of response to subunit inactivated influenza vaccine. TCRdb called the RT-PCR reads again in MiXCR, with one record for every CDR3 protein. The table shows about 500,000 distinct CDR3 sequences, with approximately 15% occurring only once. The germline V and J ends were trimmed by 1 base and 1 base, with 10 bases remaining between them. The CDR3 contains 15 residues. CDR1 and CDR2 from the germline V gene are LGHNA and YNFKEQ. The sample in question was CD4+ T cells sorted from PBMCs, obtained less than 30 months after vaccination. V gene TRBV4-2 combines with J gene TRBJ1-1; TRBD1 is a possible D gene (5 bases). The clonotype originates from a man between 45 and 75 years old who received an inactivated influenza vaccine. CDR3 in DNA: TGTGCCAGCAGCCAAGGAACCGGGACGAACACTGAAGCTTTCTTT. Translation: CASSQGTGTNTEAFF.